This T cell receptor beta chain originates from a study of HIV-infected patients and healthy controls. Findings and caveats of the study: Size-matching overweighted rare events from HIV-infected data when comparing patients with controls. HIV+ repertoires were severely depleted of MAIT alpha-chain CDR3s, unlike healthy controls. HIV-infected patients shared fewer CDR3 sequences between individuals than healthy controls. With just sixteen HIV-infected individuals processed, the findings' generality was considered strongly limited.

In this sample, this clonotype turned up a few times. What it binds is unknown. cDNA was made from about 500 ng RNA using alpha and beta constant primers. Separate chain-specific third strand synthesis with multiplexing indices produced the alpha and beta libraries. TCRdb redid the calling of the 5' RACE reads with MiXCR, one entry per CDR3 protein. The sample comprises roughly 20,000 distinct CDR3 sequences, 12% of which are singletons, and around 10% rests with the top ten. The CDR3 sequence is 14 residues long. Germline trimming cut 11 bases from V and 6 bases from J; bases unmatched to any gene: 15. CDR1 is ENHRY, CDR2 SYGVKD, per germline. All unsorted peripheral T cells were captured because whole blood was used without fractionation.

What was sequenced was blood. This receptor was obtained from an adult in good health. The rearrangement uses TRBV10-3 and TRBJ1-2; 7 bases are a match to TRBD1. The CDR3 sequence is CAAWDTGAKDGYTF. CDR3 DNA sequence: TGTGCCGCTTGGGATACAGGGGCAAAAGATGGCTACACCTTC.